The entry below gives a single T cell receptor beta chain sequence along with its context. The data stem from a study of shared clonotypes between healthy human individuals. Across the whole study: Ranging from 18 to 49 in age, donors were a couple of women and three men.

In the authors' methods: Filtering was not the same, since immunoSEQ gave junction-only sequences without quality scores. The table came from immunoSEQ multiplex PCR; TCRdb's copy has only in-frame clones and leaves some out. V, J and clone size reflect that table, while D and trimming were determined from the DNA. The sample lists about 120,000 clones; 68% were seen once. This sequence was found in a woman in her 30s in good health. Sequenced input: memory CD8+ T cells sorted from blood. Subset here: CD45RO+ cells pooled with CCR7-negative TemRA cells.

The CDR3 coding sequence is TGTGCCAGCAGTTCCGACAGGGACAATCAGCCCCAGCATTTT. Its translation is CASSSDRDNQPQHF. The chain is built from TRBV28 and TRBJ1-5; 7 bases agree with TRBD1. Germline CDR1 and CDR2: MDHEN and SYDVKM. The CDR3 has 14 amino acids. V lost 4 bases, J lost 3 bases, and 3 bases stayed unmatched.